This T cell receptor (beta chain) stems from a study of cytomegalovirus exposure and HLA in healthy donors (dated by TCRdb to 2017 to 2019). Turning to the overall study: An earlier analysis of 550 to 700 of the donors reported approximately 270 Gb of sequence data and 117 million unique TCR beta sequences from 150 million to 200 million T cells. Every repertoire in the discovery cohort had been generated on one and the same sequencing platform. Genome-wide SNP genotypes for about three fifths of the 666 donors were used in a later genetic analysis, which treated that subset as a discovery cohort. Of the roughly 400 genotyped donors, over 70% fell in the genetic ancestry cluster associated with self-reported Caucasian donors. HLA typing included class I and class II loci at four-digit resolution. A separate validation cohort of about 110 different subjects was used in addition to the approximately 700-subject first cohort. On average, around 240,000 unique TCR beta nucleotide sequences were sequenced per donor among a few hundred genotyped donors of the cohort, with 15% to 20% of those sequences being non-productive. The study combined high-throughput TCR immunosequencing, statistical association of individual TCRs with disease status, and machine learning to predict cytomegalovirus infection status. Using immunosequencing, the study profiled T cell repertoires from fewer than 700 subjects and related those repertoires to cytomegalovirus serostatus. The number of typed donors differed by locus: about 629-640 for A, B, C, DRB1 and DQB1; about 520 for DQA1; approximately 610 for DPA1; and 450 to 480 for DPB1. A handful of DR-DQ haplotypes were handled as single units for association and clustering because linkage in the cohort was strong. An early release covering about 600 HLA-typed donors comprised roughly 300 gigabases of sequencing data and about 90 million unique TCR sequences. To decide whether each TCR beta V gene segment behaved as functional or pseudogenic, an earlier analysis of some 540 of the donors relied on high-throughput TCR beta sequencing. In a later analysis, previously published TCR beta repertoires from some 640 donors were re-analyzed and high-resolution HLA genotyping was added so that TCR occurrence patterns could be studied. The study aimed to test whether cataloging public T cell receptors could reveal signatures of past pathogen exposure. Alongside the repertoire data, information on donor age, sex, ethnicity and CMV serostatus was compiled. The later analysis used no new phenotypic data to find candidate immune exposures, relying instead on TCR beta sequences and their occurrence across donors. Overall results and qualifications from the work: A group of highly shared sequence variants was considered likely to be a technical artifact of the sequencing pipeline. The study gave a list of some 150 TCR beta chains associated with cytomegalovirus. Most TCR sequences were seen in very few donors, while some public TCRs were found in many individuals. In a later analysis, TCR association rates were found to vary across HLA loci, with the most associated TCRs seen for DRB1 alleles and the fewest for HLA-C alleles. Linkage disequilibrium might explain the correlated functional status among segregating V segments, but an unknown experimental factor could not be ruled out. An association between a missense DCLRE1C variant and V-gene and J-gene trimming of TCR beta chains was found in a later genetic analysis and replicated in an independent cohort. For the cohort, immune exposure information was limited to CMV serostatus. In an earlier analysis of some 540 of the donors, most TCR beta V segments appeared in productive rearrangements about 90% or about 30% of the time, broadly matching IMGT annotations. The presence/absence analyses assumed that sequencing depth was roughly uniform across donors, and that assumption may not be true. A further reported finding was that TCR beta sequences accurately predicted the HLA-A and HLA-B alleles for most subjects in the first cohort. Because the 87-base-pair reads could not distinguish some IMGT-functional V segments, including TRBV6-2 and TRBV6-3, those segments were excluded. The earlier analysis of about 600 of the donors excluded some 15 rarely observed V segments, including chromosome 9 orphons, because counts were too low. Because HLA typing was missing for some donors at each locus, association tests included only the typed subset. A few of the identified cytomegalovirus-associated TCR beta chains were confirmed in vitro to be specific for cytomegalovirus antigens. At a false discovery rate of 0.05, a later analysis linked about 17,000 TCR beta sequences to specific HLA alleles. Cytomegalovirus status was reported to be diagnosed by the classifier with high specificity and sensitivity in both the original and validation cohorts. When HLA alleles, especially DR and DQ, strongly co-occurred, attributing TCR associations to individual alleles was difficult. In this cohort, only TCR beta chains were sequenced, and detectable features were limited by the absence of alpha or paired-chain data. Compared with the 666-donor mean, donors in an Asian-associated ancestry cluster had fewer N-insertions in productive TCRs, according to a later genetic analysis. According to a later analysis, most CMV-associated TCR beta chains appeared to be HLA-restricted, and the HLA associations seemed to be driven largely by CMV exposure. In a later analysis, HLA-associated TCR beta chains were found to be more clonally expanded and to have lower generation probabilities than equally common non-associated chains. A later analysis reported that several top co-occurrence clusters appeared linked to parvovirus B19, influenza, CMV and Epstein-Barr virus. The authors suggested that the approach could potentially be extended to other disease states and immunological phenotypes.

In total, fewer than 750 healthy bone marrow donors made up the cohort. All cohort members were sampled while nominally healthy, although unrecorded immune exposures were likely present. The donor was CMV seronegative and was included in the group of 352 seronegative cohort members. A peripheral blood sample was collected from each donor, and TCR beta sequencing was performed on peripheral blood mononuclear cells. The Qiagen DNeasy Blood Extraction Kit was used to extract genomic DNA from the blood cell samples. Receptor libraries were prepared by the immunoSEQ multiplex PCR assay. The multiplex PCR relied on a mix of 60 forward primers for TCR Vbeta segments and 13 reverse primers for TCR Jbeta segments. The CDR3 region of rearranged TCR beta genes was amplified from genomic DNA by a multiplex PCR assay. Amplified TCR beta libraries were sequenced as 87-base-pair reads on the Illumina HiSeq System. As for the authors' bioinformatics: A later analysis tallied 80 million to 95 million unique TCR beta chains across the 640 or so repertoires, and approximately 12 million of those chains were shared by two or more donors. To remove PCR and sequencing errors, raw reads were error-corrected and collapsed into unique sequences using a nearest-neighbor algorithm that merged closely related sequences. To assign V, D and J gene segments, CDR3 sequences were aligned to IMGT reference sequences. For a sequence to be retained, a match of at least six nucleotides to both a V gene segment and a J gene segment was required. Rearrangements were called productive when the CDR3 lacked stop codons and stayed in frame with V and J; all others were non-productive. CDR3 was defined according to IMGT convention as the region running from the second conserved V-encoded cysteine to the conserved J-encoded phenylalanine. The earlier analysis of some 540 of the donors excluded any sequence lacking an unambiguous match to a single V gene segment. An earlier analysis of some 610 of the donors called V segments functional above 56.7% productive rearrangements and segregating when the between-donor standard deviation exceeded 5%. To diagnose cytomegalovirus status from the catalog of TCR beta chain sequences, a statistical classification framework was built. A later analysis assigned V and J genes by comparing TCR nucleotide sequences with IMGT/GENE-DB human TR gene sequences. Using the TCRdist pipeline, a later analysis assigned CDR3 sequences along with most-parsimonious VDJ recombination scenarios. In a later analysis, every TCR beta chain was defined by the combination of its CDR3 amino acid sequence and its V-gene family, and reads without a unique V-gene family were dropped. A later analysis removed several hundred highly shared, low-generation-probability nucleotide sequences to deal with suspected cross-contamination and a sequencing artifact. A later analysis calculated a clonal expansion index for each public chain from normalized within-repertoire ranks of inferred template counts. A later analysis computed generation probabilities with a VDJ recombination model fitted to out-of-frame rearrangements, and checked the results against IGoR. Hypergeometric tests were used in a later analysis to score TCR-TCR, TCR-HLA and TCR-CMV co-occurrence, with a repertoire-size bias correction applied to the TCR pairs. A later analysis estimated false discovery rates by permuting HLA or CMV assignments 20 times. In a later analysis, co-occurring TCRs were grouped using DBSCAN, and TCRdist sequence similarity was added for clustering within HLA-allele-positive subsets. Repertoires with fewer than 30,000 or more than 120,000 public chains, plus five repertoires with anomalous nucleotide sharing, were excluded from co-occurrence clustering. TCRdb limited this immuneACCESS table to in-frame rearrangements with V and J called. A share of clones is missing; checked studies link under half to unresolved V genes, and the rest is unexplained. V and J calls and clone size are as listed in that table; D and trimming were resolved from the DNA. The table for this sample lists about 170,000 clones; about 80% of them were counted only once. The ten largest clones add up to about 2.5% of the sample.

V is reduced by 7 bases and J by 4 bases, leaving a spacing of 11 bases between them. Via the germline V gene, CDR1 is MNHNS and CDR2 SASEGT. There are 13 amino acids in the CDR3, from cysteine to phenylalanine inclusive. Kept here is only the CDR3 DNA, which spans 39 bases and is read in frame from base 1. As concerns this clone: Its antigen target is currently unknown. Base quality data are lacking; no much larger clone is found one base away.

Recombination joined TRBV6-1 with TRBJ2-1; D gene: possibly TRBD2, on 5 matching bases. Material: PBMCs. This TCR was recovered from a woman in her fifties or sixties in good health and CMV-seronegative. The nucleotides are TGTGCCAGCACCGTAACTAGTTACAATGAGCAGTTCTTC. Translation gives CASTVTSYNEQFF.